A single sample is the source of the 8 T cell receptor beta chains below, sequenced in a study of blood T cell repertoires in COVID-19. The method was immunoSEQ multiplex PCR; TCRdb's version includes in-frame clones alone and lacks a portion of them. Here the sample spans about 110,000 clones, less than 75% being singletons. Sequenced material: peripheral blood. The origin of the receptors is a human donor with acute or convalescent COVID-19. The donor label of this sample is uncertain.

The chain joins TRBV11-2 to TRBJ1-2, with TRBD1 matching 10 bases. Looked up from germline, CDR1 is SGHAT and CDR2 is FQNNGV. V was pared by 3 bases and J by 8 bases, with 3 bases of the junction left unmatched. The CDR3 extends over 13 amino acids. CDR3 protein: CASSFDRGLGYTF. The CDR3 region has the DNA TGTGCCAGCAGCTTCGACAGGGGGCTCGGCTACACCTTC.

The chain uses TRBV3-1 (or the pseudogene TRBV3-2) and TRBJ2-3; D may be TRBD2 (8 bases). From germline, CDR1 is LGHDT and CDR2 YNNKEL (reference sequence). V gave up 4 bases and J gave up 1 base, with 15 bases separating them. The CDR3 is 16 residues long. CDR3: CASSRRGRGGTDTQYF. CDR3 bases: TGTGCCAGCAGCCGAAGGGGGCGGGGGGGCACAGATACGCAGTATTTT.

For the CDR3, the DNA is TGTGCCATCAGTGAGTCGACAAGACCCTACGAGCAGTACGTC. Translating it yields CAISESTRPYEQYV. The rearrangement joins TRBV10-3 to TRBJ2-7; no clear D. V was trimmed by 0 bases and J by 2 bases, leaving 8 bases between them. The CDR3 totals 14 residues. From germline, CDR1 is ENHRY and CDR2 SYGVKD.

V gene TRBV4-2 combines with J gene TRBJ2-3; D possibly corresponds to TRBD2 (6 bases). The CDR3 totals 16 residues. The germline V gene has CDR1 LGHNA and CDR2 YNFKEQ. Trimming cost V 0 bases and J 1 base, with 11 bases left between them. CDR3 in DNA: TGTGCCAGCAGCCAAGACGCTGGGACTGGCACAGATACGCAGTATTTT. It yields the protein CASSQDAGTGTDTQYF.

The chain uses TRBV6-5 and TRBJ2-5; D gene ambiguous. The V gene lost 7 bases and the J gene lost 0 bases, with 9 bases spanning the gap. CDR1 is MNHEY and CDR2 is SVGAGI in the germline V gene. This CDR3 contains 13 residues. As DNA, the CDR3 is TGTGCCAGCATGTACCGGGACCAAGAGACCCAGTACTTC. Translated, it gives CASMYRDQETQYF.

V and J are TRBV29-1 and TRBJ1-2; TRBD1 matches at 7 bases. The V and J ends lost 7 bases and 6 bases, in that order; junction bases with no gene match: 8. Germline V gene data show CDR1 as SQVTM and CDR2 as ANQGSEA. CDR3 length: 12 amino acids. DNA of the CDR3: TGCAGCGGAGGACGAGACAGGGATGGCTACACCTTC. This sequence encodes CSGGRDRDGYTF. The variable domain in full, completed from reference TRBV29-1 and TRBJ1-2, reads SAVISQKPSRDICQRGTSLTIQCQVDSQVTMMFWYRQQPGQSLTLIATANQGSEATYESGFVIDKFPISRPNLTFSTLTVSNMSPEDSSIYLCSGGRDRDGYTFGSGTRLTVV.

This clone has more than one count but fewer than ten. The chain links TRBV7-2 to TRBJ1-5, with TRBD1 identical over 7 bases. CDR3 length: 14 residues. The ends lost 5 bases at V and 6 bases at J; junction bases unmatched: 7. CDR1 SGHTA and CDR2 FQGNSA come from the germline V gene. The CDR3 protein is CASSVRQGVQPQHF. CDR3 in DNA: TGTGCCAGCAGCGTCCGACAGGGTGTTCAGCCCCAGCATTTT.

The V and J genes are TRBV27 and TRBJ2-1, with D possibly TRBD1 on 5 matching bases. Germline V gene sequence: CDR1 MNHEY, CDR2 SMNVEV (reference sequence). The CDR3 totals 16 residues. The V end was cut by 6 bases, the J end by 8 bases, with 23 bases between. This chain's CDR3 is CASRGTMAGALDEQFF. For the CDR3, the DNA is TGTGCCAGCAGGGGAACAATGGCTGGGGCTCTAGATGAGCAGTTCTTC.